The clone carrying this T cell receptor beta chain is medium-sized within its sample. Its antigen is not known. Per the germline V gene, CDR1 is LNHDA and CDR2 is SQIVND (reference sequence). CDR3 length: 15 amino acids. Trimming left V 6 bases short and J 3 bases short, with 14 bases between. The sample belongs to a study of PD-1 blockade in classical Hodgkin lymphoma. Points from the study as a whole: Although disease activity or prior therapy may be involved, causes of the repertoire differences remain undefined. While CD8+ TCR diversity did not rise significantly by C4D1, CD4+ TCR diversity did.

Specified time point: cycle 4 day 1 (C4D1), after less than 7 weeks of nivolumab. Every single patient, without exception, relapsed after autologous stem cell transplantation, and brentuximab vedotin exposure varied. Repertoires were generated with immunoSEQ multiplex PCR, while TCRdb's copy carries only in-frame clones and drops some. The repertoire holds about 25,000 clones, 70% to 80% seen once, with 30% in the top ten. The sequencing here drew on peripheral blood mononuclear cells (PBMCs), taken before the fourth cycle of nivolumab. This rearrangement joins TRBV19 to TRBJ2-2; perhaps TRBD2 as D (6 bases). The origin of this receptor is a human donor with classical Hodgkin lymphoma. CDR3 sequence reads: CASRPSALDTGELFF. CDR3 DNA: TGTGCCAGTAGACCTAGCGCCTTGGACACCGGGGAGCTGTTTTTT.